This T cell receptor beta chain came from a study of blood T cell repertoires in COVID-19. Study-wide background: T cells, B-cell-depleted T cells, or PBMCs supplied cDNA or gDNA.

As originally analysed: The assay estimated nucleated cells by amplifying reference gene primers. Profiled with immunoSEQ multiplex PCR; TCRdb holds only in-frame clones, not every one. V, J and clone size reflect that table, while D and trimming were determined from the DNA. The sample shows about 110,000 clones, 70% to 90% of them seen only once. The V gene's germline CDR1 is SNHLY and CDR2 FYNNEI. CDR3 length: 14 residues. Trimming at V came to 6 bases and at J to 4 bases, leaving 8 bases not matched to a gene. The genes are TRBV2 and TRBJ1-1; 7 bases align to TRBD1. Sequenced material: peripheral blood. This clonotype was sampled from a woman aged 60-75 years with acute or convalescent COVID-19. The CDR3 here is CASRERQGSTEAFF. CDR3 nucleotide sequence: TGTGCCAGCAGAGAAAGACAGGGATCCACTGAAGCTTTCTTT.